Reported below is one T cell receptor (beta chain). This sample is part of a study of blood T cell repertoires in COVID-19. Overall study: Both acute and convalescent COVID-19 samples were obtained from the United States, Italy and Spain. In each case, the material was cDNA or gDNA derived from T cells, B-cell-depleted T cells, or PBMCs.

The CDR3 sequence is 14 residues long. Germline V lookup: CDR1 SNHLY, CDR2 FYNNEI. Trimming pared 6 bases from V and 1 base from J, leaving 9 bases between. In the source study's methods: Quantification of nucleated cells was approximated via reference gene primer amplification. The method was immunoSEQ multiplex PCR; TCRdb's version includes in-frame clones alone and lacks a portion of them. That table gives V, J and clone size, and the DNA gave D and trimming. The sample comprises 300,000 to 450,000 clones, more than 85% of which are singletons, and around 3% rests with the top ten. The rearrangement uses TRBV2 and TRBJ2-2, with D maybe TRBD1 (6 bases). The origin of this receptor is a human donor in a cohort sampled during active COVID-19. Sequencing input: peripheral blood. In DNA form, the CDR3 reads TGTGCCAGCAGAGCGACAGGGAACACCGGGGAGCTGTTTTTT. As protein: CASRATGNTGELFF.